Below, 31 T cell receptor beta chains from the same sample are listed, as sequenced in a study of cytomegalovirus exposure and HLA in healthy donors. Both 60 Vbeta primers and 13 Jbeta primers went into the PCR. Assay used: immunoSEQ multiplex PCR; TCRdb lists only in-frame clones, some missing. The sample shows more than 85,000 clones, approximately 70% of them seen only once. The source material was PBMCs. These receptors were collected from a woman aged 18-29 years in good health and CMV-seropositive.

The CDR3: CASSWPGAGELFF. Here the CDR3 DNA reads TGTGCCAGCAGTTGGCCGGGGGCCGGGGAGCTGTTTTTT. The V gene is TRBV25-1, the J gene TRBJ2-2; a weak D match, TRBD2 (6 bases). Germline-derived CDR1 and CDR2 are MGHDK and SYGVNS. The CDR3 is 13 amino acids. V was clipped by 5 bases and J by 6 bases, with 10 bases between them.

This clone was observed a single time. The V call is TRBV7-6, the J call TRBJ2-1, with TRBD2 identical over 10 bases. This CDR3 has 15 amino acids. Per the germline V gene, CDR1 is SGHVS and CDR2 is FNYEAQ. The trim removed 2 bases at V and 4 bases at J, leaving 2 bases unmatched. CDR3 sequence (DNA): TGTGCCAGCAGCTTAAGGACTAGCGGATACAATGAGCAGTTCTTC. Encoded protein: CASSLRTSGYNEQFF.

CDR3 nucleotide sequence: TGTGCCAGCAGCCAGAGAAGGGGCCAAGAGACCCAGTACTTC. Translation gives CASSQRRGQETQYF. The J gene is TRBJ2-5, the V gene TRBV14, with D maybe TRBD1 (5 bases). This CDR3 is 14 amino acids long. The V and J ends lost 3 bases and 1 base respectively, with 9 bases between them. Germline V gives CDR1 SGHDN, CDR2 FVKESK.

This chain links TRBV27 with TRBJ1-1; 7 positions match TRBD1. CDR1 is MNHEY and CDR2 is SMNVEV in the germline V gene (reference sequence). The CDR3 is 13 amino acids. J gave up 4 bases and V 6 bases, and 5 bases lay outside the gene matches. This CDR3 is CASRPDRVTEAFF. The CDR3 DNA follows: TGTGCCAGCAGGCCCGACAGGGTCACTGAAGCTTTCTTT.

The chain joins TRBV5-4 to TRBJ2-5; D perhaps matches TRBD1 (8 bases). This CDR3 has 15 amino acids. The germline V gene has CDR1 SGHNT and CDR2 YYREEE (reference sequence). The V end lost 4 bases, the J end lost 4 bases, and 17 bases lay between the germline ends. CDR3 region: CASSLGGGQVETQYF. CDR3 nucleotides: TGTGCCAGCAGCCTCGGCGGGGGACAGGTAGAGACCCAGTACTTC.

The chain joins TRBV27 to TRBJ1-1, with a possible D match to TRBD1 (6 bases). This CDR3 has 14 residues. The ends were cut back, 6 bases at V and 5 bases at J, with 16 bases in the middle. Germline CDR1 is MNHEY and CDR2 is SMNVEV (reference sequence). In DNA form, the CDR3 reads TGTGCCAGCAGAACAGGGCCGGGGAGTACTGAAGCTTTCTTT. Translating gives CASRTGPGSTEAFF.

This sequence joins TRBV7-2 and TRBJ2-2; tentative D call: TRBD1 (6 bases). Germline CDR1 is SGHTA and CDR2 is FQGNSA. Trimming cost V 6 bases and J 5 bases, with 13 bases left between them. The CDR3 extends over 14 amino acids. The CDR3 region has the DNA TGTGCCAGCAGTCCAGGGGCAGGGACCGGGGAGCTGTTTTTT. It yields the protein CASSPGAGTGELFF.

CDR3 bases: TGTGCTGAACAGGGGGGTAATTCACCCCTCCACTTT. Translation: CAEQGGNSPLHF. V usage is TRBV28 and J usage is TRBJ1-6; 8 nucleotides agree with TRBD1. The CDR3 is 12 residues long. Germline CDR1 is MDHEN and CDR2 is SYDVKM.

The table lists this clone with a count of one. The V call is TRBV5-6, the J call TRBJ2-6; 7 bases are a match to TRBD1. The length of the CDR3 is 18 residues. V was pared by 5 bases and J by 0 bases, with 11 bases of the junction left unmatched. Germline V CDR1 and CDR2: SGHDT, YYEEEE. CDR3 loop: CASSQTGRGLSGANVLTF. CDR3 nucleotides: TGTGCCAGCAGTCAGACAGGGAGAGGACTCTCTGGGGCCAACGTCCTGACTTTC.

This sequence joins TRBV28 and TRBJ2-5, with D uncertain. Per germline, CDR1 MDHEN and CDR2 SYDVKM. This CDR3 comprises 12 residues. V was pared by 10 bases and J by 5 bases, with 14 bases between. CDR3 in amino acids: CATSRHMETQYF. CDR3 coding DNA: TGTGCCACCTCCAGGCATATGGAGACCCAGTACTTC.

V gene TRBV7-2 combines with J gene TRBJ2-7; TRBD2 might be the D (6 bases). V was trimmed by 3 bases and J by 1 base, leaving 13 bases between them. CDR1 and CDR2 from the germline V gene are SGHTA and FQGNSA. The CDR3 has 15 amino acids. CDR3 region: CASSLLWEVSYEQYF. CDR3 sequence (DNA): TGTGCCAGCAGCTTGTTGTGGGAGGTGTCCTACGAGCAGTACTTC. The variable domain in full, completed from reference TRBV7-2 and TRBJ2-7, reads GAGVSQSPSNKVTEKGKDVELRCDPISGHTALYWYRQSLGQGLEFLIYFQGNSAPDKSGLPSDRFSAERTGGSVSTLTIQRTQQEDSAVYLCASSLLWEVSYEQYFGPGTRLTVT.

The V and J genes are TRBV4-3 and TRBJ1-2; D uncertain. Germline CDR1 LGHNA, CDR2 YSLEER. The CDR3 totals 15 residues. The germline V and J ends were trimmed by 1 base and 3 bases, with 12 bases remaining between them. The CDR3 here is CASSQGPERDYGYTF. CDR3 coding DNA: TGCGCCAGCAGCCAAGGTCCCGAAAGAGACTATGGCTACACCTTC.

The chain links TRBV11-2 to TRBJ2-2; D gene uncertain. The V end lost 7 bases, the J end lost 3 bases, and 21 bases lay between the germline ends. Germline CDR1 SGHAT, CDR2 FQNNGV. The CDR3 spans 17 residues. Here the CDR3 DNA reads TGTGCCAGCAAAATACCCCGGTACCGAAAGCACACCGGGGAGCTGTTTTTT. It codes for CASKIPRYRKHTGELFF.

V usage is TRBV6-5 and J usage is TRBJ1-1; no firm D call. CDR3 length: 15 amino acids. V was trimmed by 5 bases and J by 1 base, leaving 14 bases between them. CDR1 and CDR2 from the germline V gene are MNHEY and SVGAGI. CDR3 sequence: CASSRTSIANTEAFF. The CDR3 coding sequence is TGTGCCAGCAGTCGAACTTCCATAGCGAACACTGAAGCTTTCTTT.

This chain connects TRBV7-9 to TRBJ2-2; 15 bases align to TRBD2. The CDR3 contains 17 residues. V lost 6 bases and J lost 5; bases outside the gene matches: 7. Germline V lookup: CDR1 SEHNR, CDR2 FQNEAQ (reference sequence). The CDR3, as DNA: TGTGCCAGCAGGCCGCCGGGACTAGCGGGAGGAACCGGGGAGCTGTTTTTT. It translates to CASRPPGLAGGTGELFF.

V and J are TRBV19 and TRBJ1-5, with 7 bases matching TRBD1. J lost 1 base, V lost 7 bases, and 7 bases had no gene match. There are 15 residues in the CDR3. The germline V gene has CDR1 LNHDA and CDR2 SQIVND (reference sequence). The CDR3 bases are TGTGCCAGTACTACGACAGGGTCGAGCAATCAGCCCCAGCATTTT. Protein product: CASTTTGSSNQPQHF.

This clone came up once. The V call is TRBV30, the J call TRBJ1-3; TRBD1 aligns across 9 bases. This CDR3 has 15 amino acids. CDR1 is GTSNPN, CDR2 SVGIG, per germline (reference sequence). Trimming removed 6 bases from V and 2 bases from J; junction bases left unmatched: 8. The CDR3 here is CACINRGPPGNTIYF. CDR3 in DNA: TGTGCCTGTATCAACAGGGGGCCCCCTGGAAACACCATATATTTT.

The rearrangement uses TRBV28 and TRBJ1-1; 8 nucleotides agree with TRBD1. This CDR3 is built from 14 residues. The ends lost 5 bases at V and 4 bases at J; junction bases unmatched: 6. Germline values: CDR1 MDHEN, CDR2 SYDVKM. The CDR3 DNA reads TGTGCCAGCAGTAGCTTCAGGGGGCTCACTGAAGCTTTCTTT. It codes for CASSSFRGLTEAFF. The variable domain in full, completed from reference TRBV28 and TRBJ1-1, reads DVKVTQSSRYLVKRTGEKVFLECVQDMDHENMFWYRQDPGLGLRLIYFSYDVKMKEKGDIPEGYSVSREKKERFSLILESASTNQTSMYLCASSSFRGLTEAFFGQGTRLTVV.

V gene TRBV5-8 combines with J gene TRBJ2-1; 7 bases line up with TRBD2. The germline V gene has CDR1 SGHTS and CDR2 YDEGEE. The CDR3 covers 15 residues. The trim removed 4 bases at V and 8 bases at J, leaving 12 bases unmatched. Here the CDR3 DNA reads TGTGCCAGCAGCATCTCTAGCGGCCCGGTCTATGAGCAGTTCTTC. Translating gives CASSISSGPVYEQFF.

The chain uses TRBV5-1 and TRBJ2-7; TRBD1 matches at 7 bases. The CDR3 consists of 12 residues. Germline V lookup: CDR1 SGHRS, CDR2 YFSETQ. Unmatched junction bases numbered 2, after V lost 3 bases and J lost 5 bases. In DNA form, the CDR3 reads TGCGCCAGCAGCTCCAGGGGGAACGAGCAGTACTTC. It specifies CASSSRGNEQYF.

The chain recombines TRBV29-1 with TRBJ2-5; D gene unclear. Trimming cost V 4 bases and J 5 bases, with 8 bases left between them. Germline-derived CDR1 and CDR2 are SQVTM and ANQGSEA. The CDR3 sequence is 11 residues long. In nucleotides, the CDR3 is TGCAGCGTTGGTCCGTTGGAGACCCAGTACTTC. Amino acids: CSVGPLETQYF.

This chain links TRBV30 with TRBJ2-3; D not certain. The CDR3 runs to 11 residues. Germline V lookup: CDR1 GTSNPN, CDR2 SVGIG (reference sequence). V lost 0 bases, J lost 5 bases, and 3 bases lay in between. The CDR3 DNA follows: TGTGCCTGGAGTGTACTAGATACGCAGTATTTT. The encoded protein is CAWSVLDTQYF.

The chain has TRBV14 and TRBJ2-5; a possible D gene is TRBD1 (6 bases). Germline lookup yields CDR1 SGHDN and CDR2 FVKESK. V lost 2 bases, J lost 9 bases, and 13 bases lay in between. The CDR3 has 13 residues. CDR3 loop: CASSQWPEGAQYF. The DNA for the CDR3 is TGTGCCAGCAGCCAATGGCCCGAGGGGGCCCAGTACTTC.

The chain carries TRBV28 and TRBJ1-3, with D unclear. Germline V gives CDR1 MDHEN, CDR2 SYDVKM. V lost 0 bases to trimming and J lost 0 bases, with 9 bases between them. CDR3 length: 16 amino acids. CDR3 sequence (DNA): TGTGCCAGCAGTTTATGGGGCGGAGGCTCTGGAAACACCATATATTTT. This translates into CASSLWGGGSGNTIYF.

Only a few counts were recorded for this clone. The rearrangement links TRBV28 to TRBJ1-5; TRBD1 is a possible D gene (5 bases). The CDR3 runs 17 residues. Germline CDR1 MDHEN, CDR2 SYDVKM. V lost 6 bases, J lost 0 bases, and 18 bases lay in between. The CDR3 here is CASSPRGHYLSNQPQHF. For the CDR3, the DNA is TGTGCCAGCAGCCCAAGGGGTCACTACCTTAGCAATCAGCCCCAGCATTTT. The full variable domain, in which reference TRBV28 and TRBJ1-5 provide the parts outside the CDR3, is DVKVTQSSRYLVKRTGEKVFLECVQDMDHENMFWYRQDPGLGLRLIYFSYDVKMKEKGDIPEGYSVSREKKERFSLILESASTNQTSMYLCASSPRGHYLSNQPQHFGDGTRLSIL.

CDR3 sequence reads: CASSKTASYTYEQYF. CDR3 in DNA: TGTGCCAGCAGTAAGACAGCGAGCTATACCTACGAGCAGTACTTC. The gene calls are TRBV28 and TRBJ2-7, with D tentatively TRBD1 (5 bases). Germline CDR1 is MDHEN and CDR2 is SYDVKM. CDR3 size: 15 residues. The V end lost 5 bases, the J end lost 2 bases, and 16 bases lay between the germline ends. Drawing the rest from reference TRBV28 and TRBJ2-7, the complete variable domain is DVKVTQSSRYLVKRTGEKVFLECVQDMDHENMFWYRQDPGLGLRLIYFSYDVKMKEKGDIPEGYSVSREKKERFSLILESASTNQTSMYLCASSKTASYTYEQYFGPGTRLTVT.

In its sample, this clone was seen once. The V call is TRBV5-1, the J call TRBJ2-7; the match to TRBD1 covers 8 bases. V shed 0 bases and J 5 bases; nucleotides not matched to a gene: 7. CDR1 and CDR2 from the germline V gene are SGHRS and YFSETQ. This CDR3 comprises 15 residues. The CDR3 coding sequence is TGCGCCAGCAGCTTGGCGCAGGGGGCCTACGACGAGCAGTACTTC. As protein: CASSLAQGAYDEQYF.

The V call is TRBV6-1, the J call TRBJ2-2, with 7 bases matching TRBD2. Germline V CDR1 and CDR2: MNHNS, SASEGT. The CDR3 spans 14 residues. With 4 bases clipped from V and 5 bases from J, the junction kept 4 bases outside the gene matches. The CDR3 spells CASSVTSVTGELFF. The CDR3 DNA reads as TGTGCCAGCAGTGTCACTAGCGTGACCGGGGAGCTGTTTTTT.

This chain uses TRBV28 with TRBJ2-3; the D gene is possibly TRBD2 (5 bases). Germline assignment: CDR1 MDHEN and CDR2 SYDVKM. Trimming took off 1 base at V and 0 bases at J, with 8 bases between the two ends. CDR3 length: 15 residues. In DNA form, the CDR3 reads TGTGCCAGCAGTTTATTGGGCGGGAGCACAGATACGCAGTATTTT. Protein sequence: CASSLLGGSTDTQYF. The whole variable domain, filled in from reference TRBV28 and TRBJ2-3, reads DVKVTQSSRYLVKRTGEKVFLECVQDMDHENMFWYRQDPGLGLRLIYFSYDVKMKEKGDIPEGYSVSREKKERFSLILESASTNQTSMYLCASSLLGGSTDTQYFGPGTRLTVL.

Notes on this clone: One end of the junction is discordant with germline, which a read error may explain. The CDR3 region is CSSSLEGELEAFF. CDR3 bases: TGTTCCAGCAGCTTAGAGGGGGAATTGGAAGCTTTCTTT. This chain connects TRBV7-9 to TRBJ1-1; maybe TRBD1 (6 bases). This CDR3 has 13 residues. Germline V CDR1 and CDR2: SEHNR, FQNEAQ (reference sequence). The complete variable domain, with remaining parts taken from reference TRBV7-9 and TRBJ1-1, reads DTGVSQNPRHKITKRGQNVTFRCDPISEHNRLYWYRQTLGQGPEFLTYFQNEAQLEKSRLLSDRFSAERPKGSFSTLEIQRTEQGDSAMYLCSSSLEGELEAFFGQGTRLTVV.

For this clone: At one end the junction does not follow the germline gene, possibly because of a read error. The chain employs TRBV6-7 and TRBJ1-5; TRBD1 aligns across 7 bases. TRBV6-7 is designated an ORF whose function remains uncertain. CDR3 length: 16 residues. The CDR3, as DNA: TGTGCCAGCAGTTACTCGATCCTAATCAAAGGGACAGCCTTGAATTTT. Encoded protein: CASSYSILIKGTALNF.